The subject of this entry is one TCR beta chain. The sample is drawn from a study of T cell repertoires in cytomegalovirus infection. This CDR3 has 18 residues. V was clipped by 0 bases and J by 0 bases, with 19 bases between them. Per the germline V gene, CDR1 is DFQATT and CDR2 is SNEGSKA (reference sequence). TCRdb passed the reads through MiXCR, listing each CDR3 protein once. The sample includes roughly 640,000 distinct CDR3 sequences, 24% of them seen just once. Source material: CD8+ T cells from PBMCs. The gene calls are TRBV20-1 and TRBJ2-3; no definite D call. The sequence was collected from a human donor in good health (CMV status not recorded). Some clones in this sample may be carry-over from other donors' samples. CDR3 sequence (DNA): TGCAGTGCTAGAGAAGAGTTTACGTCACCATCTAGCACAGATACGCAGTATTTT. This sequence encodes CSAREEFTSPSSTDTQYF.